The rows below give T cell receptor beta chains drawn from one sample of a study of CD8 T cells in Susac syndrome. From the immunoSEQ multiplex PCR reads, TCRdb called clonotypes with MiXCR, one entry per CDR3 protein. Here the sample spans about 180,000 distinct CDR3 sequences, 94% being singletons. What was sequenced was CD4+ T cells from PBMCs. The receptors shown here come from a human donor with Susac syndrome. CDR3s include the opening cysteine and the closing phenylalanine or tryptophan. The D gene is left open where the match is weak. Clone size appears in some rows only: once, few, many, or a class for an expanded clone.

abundance | j_gene | v_gene | d_gene | CDR3nt | CDR3aa
- | TRBJ2-6 | TRBV5-1 | TRBD1 | TGCGCCAGCAGCGAGACCGGGACAGGGACTTTCTCTGGGGCCAACGTCCTGACTTTC | CASSETGTGTFSGANVLTF
- | TRBJ1-1 | TRBV5-4 | - | TGTGCCAGCAGCTCCCTAGCCCTGAGCACTGAAGCTTTCTTT | CASSSLALSTEAFF
- | TRBJ2-5 | TRBV3-1 | - | TGTGCCAGCAGCCAAGGGAGTGAGACCCAGTACTTC | CASSQGSETQYF
once | TRBJ1-1 | TRBV15 | - | TGTGCCACCATTCCTGCAGGGTCGGGGGCTGAAGCTTTCTTT | CATIPAGSGAEAFF
once | TRBJ1-1 | TRBV5-6 | - | TGTGCCAGCAGCTACCTGGAGATTGGGGCTGAAGCTTTCTTT | CASSYLEIGAEAFF
once | TRBJ1-5 | TRBV30 | - | TGTGCCTGGAGTGTCCGGACAGCCTCGGGCAATCAGCCCCAGCATTTT | CAWSVRTASGNQPQHF
- | TRBJ1-5 | TRBV7-2 | - | TGTGCCAGCAGCTTCGTAGGCCAGCCCCAGCATTTT | CASSFVGQPQHF
- | TRBJ2-5 | TRBV2 | - | TGTGCCAGCAGGGGCAGGGGTCCCCCTCAAGAGACCCAGTACTTC | CASRGRGPPQETQYF
- | TRBJ2-1 | TRBV14 | - | TGTGCCAGCAGCCCATCCCCCGATGAGCAGTTCTTC | CASSPSPDEQFF
- | TRBJ1-1 | TRBV25-1 | TRBD1 | TGTGCCAGCAGGGACAGGGGAGACGTCGCTGAAGCTTTCTTT | CASRDRGDVAEAFF
- | TRBJ2-7 | TRBV6-2/TRBV6-3 | - | TGTGCCAGCCCCCGCGGTCGATCCTACGAGCAGTACTTC | CASPRGRSYEQYF
- | TRBJ2-4 | TRBV7-9 | - | TGTGCCAGCAGCTTAGCACAGGGTGCGGGCATTCAGTACTTC | CASSLAQGAGIQYF
- | TRBJ1-1 | TRBV7-9 | - | TGTGCCAGCCGTCTCTCGAACACTGAAGCTTTCTTT | CASRLSNTEAFF
- | TRBJ1-3 | TRBV3-1 | - | TGTGCCAGCAGCCGGAGGGGGTCTGGAAACACCATATATTTT | CASSRRGSGNTIYF
- | TRBJ2-1 | TRBV29-1 | TRBD2 | TGCAGCGTTTACAGACGGGGGGGGCGGCAGAACCCCAATGAGCAGTTCTTC | CSVYRRGGRQNPNEQFF
- | TRBJ2-3 | TRBV9 | - | TGTGCCAGCAGCAGTGGAGATCCAACAGATACGCAGTATTTT | CASSSGDPTDTQYF